The clone carrying this TCR beta chain was detected a few times. The CDR3 length is 16 residues. Germline V lookup: CDR1 SGHRS, CDR2 YFSETQ. Trimming pared 0 bases from V and 2 bases from J, leaving 9 bases between. Via MiXCR, TCRdb re-called the 5' RACE reads, giving one row per CDR3 protein. The sample shows 270,000 or so distinct CDR3 sequences, approximately 19% of them seen only once. This sample was included in a study of T-cell memory formation after mild COVID-19. This TCR derives from a man between 18 and 35 years old who had mild COVID-19 (a few samples of this study predate the infection). Cell type and time point are not known. The rearrangement links TRBV5-1 to TRBJ2-6, with a weak D call TRBD1 (5 bases). Sequencing was carried out using PBMCs or a T cell subset sorted from them (not recorded which). CDR3 DNA sequence: TGCGCCAGCAGCTTGGTGGTACAGGCTGGGGCCAACGTCCTGACTTTC. Encoded protein: CASSLVVQAGANVLTF.